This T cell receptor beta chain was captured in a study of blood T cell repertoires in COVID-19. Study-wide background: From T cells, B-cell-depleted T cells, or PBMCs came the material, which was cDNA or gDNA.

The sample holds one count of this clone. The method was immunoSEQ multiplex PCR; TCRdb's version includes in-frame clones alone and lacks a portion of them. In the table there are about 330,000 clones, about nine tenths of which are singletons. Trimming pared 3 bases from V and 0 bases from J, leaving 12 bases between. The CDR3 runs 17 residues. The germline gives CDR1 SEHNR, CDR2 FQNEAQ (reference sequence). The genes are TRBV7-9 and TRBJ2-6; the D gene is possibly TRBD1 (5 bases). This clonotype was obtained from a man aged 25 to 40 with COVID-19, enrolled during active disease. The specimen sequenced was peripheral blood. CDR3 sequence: CASSLGRHLSGANVLTF. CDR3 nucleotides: TGTGCCAGCAGCTTGGGGCGACACCTCTCTGGGGCCAACGTCCTGACTTTC.